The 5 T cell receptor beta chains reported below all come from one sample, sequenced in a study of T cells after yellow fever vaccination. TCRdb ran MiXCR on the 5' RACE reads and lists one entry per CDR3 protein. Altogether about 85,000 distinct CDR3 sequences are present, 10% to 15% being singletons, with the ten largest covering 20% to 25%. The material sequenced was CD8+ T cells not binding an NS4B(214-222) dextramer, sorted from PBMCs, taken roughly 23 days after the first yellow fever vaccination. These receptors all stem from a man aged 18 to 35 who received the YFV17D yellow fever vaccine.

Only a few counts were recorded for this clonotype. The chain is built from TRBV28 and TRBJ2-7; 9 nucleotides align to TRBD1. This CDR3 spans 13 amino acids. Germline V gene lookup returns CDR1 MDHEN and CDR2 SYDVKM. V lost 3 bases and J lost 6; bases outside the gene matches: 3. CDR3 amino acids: CASSFRQGGEQYV. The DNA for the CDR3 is TGTGCCAGCAGTTTCCGACAGGGGGGCGAGCAGTACGTC.

The CDR3 DNA is TGCAGTCCTCGACAGGTAAATTCCTACAATGAGCAGTTCTTC. This encodes CSPRQVNSYNEQFF. This rearrangement joins TRBV29-1 to TRBJ2-1, with D possibly matching TRBD1 (6 bases). Per the germline V gene, CDR1 is SQVTM and CDR2 is ANQGSEA. This CDR3 comprises 14 residues.

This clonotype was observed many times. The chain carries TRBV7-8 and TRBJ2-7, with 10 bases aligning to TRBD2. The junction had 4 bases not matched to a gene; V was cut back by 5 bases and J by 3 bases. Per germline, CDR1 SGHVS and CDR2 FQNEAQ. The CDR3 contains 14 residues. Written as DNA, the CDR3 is TGTGCCAGCAGCAGTAGCGGGGGGCTCTACGAGCAGTACTTC. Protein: CASSSSGGLYEQYF. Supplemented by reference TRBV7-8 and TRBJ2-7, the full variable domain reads GAGVSQSPRYKVAKRGQDVALRCDPISGHVSLFWYQQALGQGPEFLTYFQNEAQLDKSGLPSDRFFAERPEGSVSTLKIQRTQQEDSAVYLCASSSSGGLYEQYFGPGTRLTVT.

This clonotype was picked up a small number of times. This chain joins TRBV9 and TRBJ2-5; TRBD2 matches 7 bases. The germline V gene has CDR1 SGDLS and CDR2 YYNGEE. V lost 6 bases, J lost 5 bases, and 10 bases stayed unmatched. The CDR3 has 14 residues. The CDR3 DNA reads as TGTGCCAGCACAAGCCGCGGGGGTTTGGAGACCCAGTACTTC. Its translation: CASTSRGGLETQYF.

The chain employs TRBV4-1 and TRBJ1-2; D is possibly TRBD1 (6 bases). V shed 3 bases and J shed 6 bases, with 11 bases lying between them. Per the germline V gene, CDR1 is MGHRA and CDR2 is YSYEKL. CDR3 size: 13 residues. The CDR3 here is CASSQLNRDGYTF. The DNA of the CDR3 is TGCGCCAGCAGCCAGCTGAACAGGGATGGCTACACCTTC.